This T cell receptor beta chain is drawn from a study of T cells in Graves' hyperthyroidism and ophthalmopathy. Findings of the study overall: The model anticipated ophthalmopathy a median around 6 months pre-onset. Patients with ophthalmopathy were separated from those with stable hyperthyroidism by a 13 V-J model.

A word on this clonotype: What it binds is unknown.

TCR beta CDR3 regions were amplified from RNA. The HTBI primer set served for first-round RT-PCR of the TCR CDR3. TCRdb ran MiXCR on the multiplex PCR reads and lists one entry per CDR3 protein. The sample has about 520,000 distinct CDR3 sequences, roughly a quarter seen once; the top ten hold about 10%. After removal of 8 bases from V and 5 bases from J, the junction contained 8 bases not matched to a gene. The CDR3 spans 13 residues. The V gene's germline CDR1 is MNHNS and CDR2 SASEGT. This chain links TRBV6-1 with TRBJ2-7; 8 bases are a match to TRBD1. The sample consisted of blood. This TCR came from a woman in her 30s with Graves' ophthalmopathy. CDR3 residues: CASCPMTGDEQYV. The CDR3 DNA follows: TGTGCCAGCTGCCCGATGACAGGGGACGAGCAGTACGTC.